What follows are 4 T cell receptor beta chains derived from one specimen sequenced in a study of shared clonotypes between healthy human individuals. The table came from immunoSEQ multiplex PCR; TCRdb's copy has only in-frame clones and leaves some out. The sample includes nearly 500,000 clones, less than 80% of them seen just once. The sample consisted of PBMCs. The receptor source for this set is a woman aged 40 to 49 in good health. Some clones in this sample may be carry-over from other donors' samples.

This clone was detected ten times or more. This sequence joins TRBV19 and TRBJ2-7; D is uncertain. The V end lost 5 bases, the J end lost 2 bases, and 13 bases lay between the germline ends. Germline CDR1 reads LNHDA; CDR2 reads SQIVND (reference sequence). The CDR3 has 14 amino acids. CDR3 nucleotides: TGTGCCAGTAGTCGCGGTACAGTTACCTACGAGCAGTACTTC. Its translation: CASSRGTVTYEQYF.

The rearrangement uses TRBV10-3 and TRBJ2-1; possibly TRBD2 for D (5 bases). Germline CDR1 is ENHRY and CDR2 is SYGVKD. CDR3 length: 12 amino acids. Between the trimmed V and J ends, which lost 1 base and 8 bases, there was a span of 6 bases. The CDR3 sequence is CAISELRDEQFF. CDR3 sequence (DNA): TGTGCCATCAGTGAGTTGAGGGATGAGCAGTTCTTC.

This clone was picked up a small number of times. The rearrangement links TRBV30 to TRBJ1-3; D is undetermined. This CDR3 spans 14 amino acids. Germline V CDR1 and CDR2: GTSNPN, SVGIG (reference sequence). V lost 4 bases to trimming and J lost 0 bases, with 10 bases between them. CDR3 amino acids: CAWIDPHSGNTIYF. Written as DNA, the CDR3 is TGTGCCTGGATAGACCCTCACTCTGGAAACACCATATATTTT.

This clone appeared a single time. The CDR3 reads CASSSPGRDYATNEKLFF. The CDR3 coding sequence is TGTGCCAGCAGCAGTCCCGGACGGGACTATGCAACTAATGAAAAACTGTTTTTT. This chain joins TRBV28 and TRBJ1-4, with D tentatively TRBD1 (5 bases). The CDR3 totals 18 residues. CDR1 is MDHEN, CDR2 SYDVKM, per germline. V lost 6 bases and J 0 bases, leaving 20 bases between the germline ends.